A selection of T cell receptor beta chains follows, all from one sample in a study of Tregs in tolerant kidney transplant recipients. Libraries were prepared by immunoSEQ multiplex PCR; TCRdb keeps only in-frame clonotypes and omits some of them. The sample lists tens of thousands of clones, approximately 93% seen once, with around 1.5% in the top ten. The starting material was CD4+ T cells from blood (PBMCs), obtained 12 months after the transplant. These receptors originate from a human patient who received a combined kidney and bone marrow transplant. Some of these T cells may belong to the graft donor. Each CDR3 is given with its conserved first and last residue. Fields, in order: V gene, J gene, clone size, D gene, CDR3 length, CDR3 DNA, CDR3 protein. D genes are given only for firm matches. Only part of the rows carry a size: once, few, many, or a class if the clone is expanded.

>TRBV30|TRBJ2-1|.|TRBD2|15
TGTGCCTGGAGTGAGTCTCCTAGCGGGGGGAATGAGCAGTTCTTC
CAWSESPSGGNEQFF
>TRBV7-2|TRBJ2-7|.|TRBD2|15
TGTGCCAGCAGCTCGCAACTAGCGGGAGGATACGAGCAGTACTTC
CASSSQLAGGYEQYF
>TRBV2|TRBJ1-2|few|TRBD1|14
TGTGCCAGTTCCGGGGACAGGGGTACCTATGGCTACACCTTC
CASSGDRGTYGYTF
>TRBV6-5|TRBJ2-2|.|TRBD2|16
TGTGCCAGCAGTTGGAGGACTAGCGGGGGGACCGGGGAGCTGTTTTTT
CASSWRTSGGTGELFF
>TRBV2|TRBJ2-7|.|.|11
TGTGCCAGCAGGACAGGAGACGAGCAGTACTTC
CASRTGDEQYF
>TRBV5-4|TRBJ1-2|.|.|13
TGTGCCAGCAGCTTGGTGGGCGTTTATGGCTACACCTTC
CASSLVGVYGYTF
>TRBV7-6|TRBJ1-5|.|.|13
TGTGCCAGCAGCAAAGGGGTAGGTCAGCCCCAGCATTTT
CASSKGVGQPQHF
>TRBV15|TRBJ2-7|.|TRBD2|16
TGTGCCACCAGCAGAGATTTAGCGGGAGCGGCCTACGAGCAGTACTTC
CATSRDLAGAAYEQYF
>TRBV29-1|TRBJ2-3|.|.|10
TGCAGCGTTGAAACTGATACGCAGTATTTT
CSVETDTQYF
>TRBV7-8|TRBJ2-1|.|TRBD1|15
TGTGCCAGCAGCTTCGACGACAGGGGAGTAAATGAGCAGTTCTTC
CASSFDDRGVNEQFF
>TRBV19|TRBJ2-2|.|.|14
TGTGCCAGTAGTACGGAGGGGGGGACCGGGGAGCTGTTTTTT
CASSTEGGTGELFF
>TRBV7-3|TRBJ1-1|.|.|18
TGTGCCAGCAGCTTAACTGGCGGCATCAACTGGCGGAACACTGAAGCTTTCTTT
CASSLTGGINWRNTEAFF
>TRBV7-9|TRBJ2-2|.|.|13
TGTGCCAGCAGCCAGAGCGGGACCGGGGAGCTGTTTTTT
CASSQSGTGELFF
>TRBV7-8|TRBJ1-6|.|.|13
TGTGCCAGCAGCTTAGTCCGGGAGGCACCCCTCCACTTT
CASSLVREAPLHF
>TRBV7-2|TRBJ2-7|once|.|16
TGTGCCAGCACCCGATTGGAAGACAGACAATATTACGAGCAGTACTTC
CASTRLEDRQYYEQYF
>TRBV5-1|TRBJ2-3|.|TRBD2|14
TGCGCCAGCAGCTCGCTACTAGCGACAGATACGCAGTATTTT
CASSSLLATDTQYF
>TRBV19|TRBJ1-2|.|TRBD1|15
TGTGCCAGTAGTATCGGGACAGGGGAGTCCTATGGCTACACCTTC
CASSIGTGESYGYTF
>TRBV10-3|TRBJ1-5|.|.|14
TGTGCCATCAGGGGAGAGACAAGCAATCAGCCCCAGCATTTT
CAIRGETSNQPQHF
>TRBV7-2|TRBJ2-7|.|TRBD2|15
TGTGCCAGCAGCACGGGACTAGCCACTCCTGTGGGGCAGTACTTC
CASSTGLATPVGQYF
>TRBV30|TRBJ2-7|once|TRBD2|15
TGTGCCTGGACCAAGCCCGAGCGGGGGTACTACGAGCAGTACTTC
CAWTKPERGYYEQYF
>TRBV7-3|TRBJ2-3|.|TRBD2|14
TGTGCCAGCAGCATAACTAGCGGGGACTATACGCAGTATTTT
CASSITSGDYTQYF
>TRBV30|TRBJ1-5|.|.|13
TGTGCCTGGAGGCCAGGGAACAATCAGCCCCAGCATTTT
CAWRPGNNQPQHF
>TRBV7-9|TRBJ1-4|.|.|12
TGTGCCAGCAGCTTAGGGACGGGGGTACTGTTTTTT
CASSLGTGVLFF
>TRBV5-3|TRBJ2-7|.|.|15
TGTGCCAGAAGCGCAGGGACACTAGGCTCCTACGAGCAGTACTTC
CARSAGTLGSYEQYF
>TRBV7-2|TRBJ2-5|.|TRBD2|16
TGTGCCAGCAGCTTCCTAGCTAGCGGAGCTCAAGAGACCCAGTACTTC
CASSFLASGAQETQYF
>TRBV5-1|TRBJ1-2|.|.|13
TGCGCCAGCAGGAGAAGTGATAACTATGGCTACACCTTC
CASRRSDNYGYTF
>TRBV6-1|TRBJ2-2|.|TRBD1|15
TGTGCCAGCAGAGCTGACAGGGCCTACACCGGGGAGCTGTTTTTT
CASRADRAYTGELFF
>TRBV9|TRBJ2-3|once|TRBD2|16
TGTGCCAGCAGCCCATATGGGGGGGATAGCACAGATACGCAGTATTTT
CASSPYGGDSTDTQYF
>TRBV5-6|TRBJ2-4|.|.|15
TGTGCCAGCAGCTCGCTTAGCGGTATATTAAACATTCAGTACTTC
CASSSLSGILNIQYF
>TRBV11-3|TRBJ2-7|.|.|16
TGTGCCAGCAGCTTATCCGACACCTTATACTCCTACGAGCAGTACTTC
CASSLSDTLYSYEQYF
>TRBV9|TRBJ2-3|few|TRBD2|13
TGTGCCAGCAGCGTTCGGGGGGGAGATACGCAGTATTTT
CASSVRGGDTQYF
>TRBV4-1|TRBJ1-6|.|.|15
TGCGCCAGCAGCCAAGGTTACGGGGAGAGCTCACCCCTCCACTTT
CASSQGYGESSPLHF
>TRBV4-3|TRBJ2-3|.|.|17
TGCGCCAGCAGCCAAGAACAAATAACAGGGTCCCCAGATACGCAGTATTTT
CASSQEQITGSPDTQYF
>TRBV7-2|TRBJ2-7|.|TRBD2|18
TGTGCCAGCAGCTTACCCCCGCGTGGGCGGGAGGGGTTCTACGAGCAGTACTTC
CASSLPPRGREGFYEQYF
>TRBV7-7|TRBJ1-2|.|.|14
TGTGCCAGCAGCCCCATCGGCGCCCTGGGCGGCTACACCTTC
CASSPIGALGGYTF
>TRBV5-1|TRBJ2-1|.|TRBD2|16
TGCGCCAGCAGCTCGGAAGGACTAGCGGGAGTAGATGAGCAGTTCTTC
CASSSEGLAGVDEQFF
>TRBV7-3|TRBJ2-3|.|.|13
TGTGCCAGCAGCTTAGAGGCCGGGGATACGCAGTATTTT
CASSLEAGDTQYF
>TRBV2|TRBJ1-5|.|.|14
TGTGCCAGCAGGCCCGACAGTAGCAATCAGCCCCAGCATTTT
CASRPDSSNQPQHF
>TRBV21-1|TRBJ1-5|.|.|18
TGTGCCAGCAGCAACTCTCACCCGACAGGCTATAGCAATCAGCCCCAGCATTTT
CASSNSHPTGYSNQPQHF
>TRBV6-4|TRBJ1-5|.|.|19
TGTGCCAGCACCCACAACGGGAGAGGACGGTCGTATAGCAATCAGCCCCAGCATTTT
CASTHNGRGRSYSNQPQHF
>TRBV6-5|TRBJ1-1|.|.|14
TGTGCCAGCAGCTACTACAGGGAGGGGACTGAAGCTTTCTTT
CASSYYREGTEAFF
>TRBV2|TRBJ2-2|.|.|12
TGTGCCAGCAGCGGGTTAGCCGGGGAGCTGTTTTTT
CASSGLAGELFF
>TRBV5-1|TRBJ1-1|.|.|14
TGCGCCAGCCGGCCCATGGCAGGGGACACTGAAGCTTTCTTT
CASRPMAGDTEAFF
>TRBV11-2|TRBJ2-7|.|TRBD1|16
TGTGCCAGCAGCTTAGGGTTCCCGGGACAGAGCTACGAGCAGTACTTC
CASSLGFPGQSYEQYF
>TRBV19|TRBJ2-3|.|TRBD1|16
TGTGCCAGTAGTAAAGGACAGGGGGCCAGCACAGATACGCAGTATTTT
CASSKGQGASTDTQYF
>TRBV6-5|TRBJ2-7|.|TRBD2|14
TGTGCCAGCAGTGAGGGACTAGATTCCGACGAGCAGTACTTC
CASSEGLDSDEQYF
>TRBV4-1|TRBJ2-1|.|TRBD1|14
TGCGCCAGCAGCCAAGAAAGGGGGCACAATGAGCAGTTCTTC
CASSQERGHNEQFF
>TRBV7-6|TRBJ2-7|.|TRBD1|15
TGTGCCAGCAGCTGGGGACAGGGGGAGGGGGGCGAGCAGTACTTC
CASSWGQGEGGEQYF
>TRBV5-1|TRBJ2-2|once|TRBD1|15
TGCGCCAGCAGCTGGGGGGACAGGGTTACCGGGGAGCTGTTTTTT
CASSWGDRVTGELFF
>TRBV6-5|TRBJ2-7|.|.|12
TGTGCCAGCAGTAAACAGGGTATCGAGCAGTACTTC
CASSKQGIEQYF